The text below deals with one TCR beta chain. Antigen: not known. The data belong to a study of cytomegalovirus exposure and HLA in healthy donors. PCR was performed using 60 Vbeta and 13 Jbeta primers. Sequencing was performed with immunoSEQ multiplex PCR; in TCRdb, only in-frame clones are kept and a portion is missing. Altogether about 180,000 clones are present, less than 85% being singletons, with the ten largest covering 1%. General study findings and limits: What a later analysis reportedly showed was that an Asian-associated ancestry cluster had fewer N-insertions than the approximately 700-donor mean.

Sequencing input: PBMCs. The TCR comes from a boy between 2 and 10 years old in good health and CMV-seronegative.

Here the CDR3 reads CASSRVVNEQFF. In nucleotides, the CDR3 is TGCGCCAGCAGCCGAGTGGTCAATGAGCAGTTCTTC. The chain links TRBV4-1 to TRBJ2-1; D not certain. CDR3 size: 12 residues. Germline values: CDR1 MGHRA, CDR2 YSYEKL. The ends were cut back, 4 bases at V and 6 bases at J, with 7 bases in the middle.